This T cell receptor (beta chain) was documented in a study of blood T cell repertoires in COVID-19 (dated by TCRdb to 2020 to 2021). Notes on the research overall: Samples from collaborators originated in the United States, Italy and Spain and spanned both the acute and convalescent phases of COVID-19. The prospective study material was composed of cDNA or gDNA derived from T cells, B-cell-depleted T cells, or PBMCs. Deeply sampled blood TCRbeta repertoires from subjects exposed to, actively infected with, or recovered from COVID-19 were included in the dataset. A freely available public database, intended as a resource for researchers studying the immune response to SARS-CoV-2, is where the repertoires were released. The samples were drawn from the first 160 participants of the ongoing ImmuneRACE study and from more than 1,000 subjects provided by 6 global collaborators. Sample metadata almost always included a de-identified subject ID, COVID-19 status, age in years and sex. Where HLA class I and class II types were available, the types were taken from metadata supplied by the sample provider, not from assay-based typing. What the work shows at the level of the full study, not this receptor alone: The amount of clinical and demographic metadata varied by source and participant and was provided uncurated.

TCRbeta CDR3 regions were amplified from genomic DNA using the immunoSEQ Assay, a bias-controlled multiplex PCR. In the paper's pipeline: Nucleated cell counts per sample were estimated from amplification of reference gene primers within the assay. Sequence reads were collapsed and filtered to measure the absolute abundance of every unique TCRbeta CDR3 rearrangement. For each sample, productive Simpson clonality was calculated by taking the square root of Simpson's diversity index across productive rearrangements. TCRdb limited this immuneACCESS table to in-frame rearrangements with V and J called. A share of clones is missing; checked studies link under half to unresolved V genes, and the rest is unexplained. V, J and clone size are those of that table, while D and trimming were read from the DNA. A total of under 250,000 clones appear in this sample, 92% of them only once. The ten largest account for about 0.8% of the sample.

Of note for this clone: Its antigen is not yet known. Per-base quality was not reported, and no clone a single base away is much larger than it.

Its CDR3 holds 12 amino acids, cysteine through phenylalanine. The kept DNA is CDR3 alone, 36 bases in frame from the first base. Relative to germline, V is 1 base shorter and J is 10 bases shorter, with 13 bases between their ends. From a lookup of the germline V gene (reference sequence), CDR1 and CDR2 are GTSNPN and SVGIG. At one collaborating source in Seattle, patients were enrolled during active infection and were followed longitudinally through the course of disease. Collaborating institutions collected whole blood in K2EDTA tubes following their own protocols. For TCRbeta analysis, collaborator samples were shipped as frozen whole blood, as isolated PBMCs, or as DNA extracted from either sample type.

The sequenced material came from peripheral blood. This clonotype was obtained from a man aged 55-75 years with COVID-19, enrolled during active disease. The V and J genes are TRBV30 and TRBJ1-2, with the D gene uncertain. The CDR3 corresponds to CAWSALNRAYTF. The bases read TGTGCCTGGAGTGCCCTCAACAGAGCCTACACCTTC.